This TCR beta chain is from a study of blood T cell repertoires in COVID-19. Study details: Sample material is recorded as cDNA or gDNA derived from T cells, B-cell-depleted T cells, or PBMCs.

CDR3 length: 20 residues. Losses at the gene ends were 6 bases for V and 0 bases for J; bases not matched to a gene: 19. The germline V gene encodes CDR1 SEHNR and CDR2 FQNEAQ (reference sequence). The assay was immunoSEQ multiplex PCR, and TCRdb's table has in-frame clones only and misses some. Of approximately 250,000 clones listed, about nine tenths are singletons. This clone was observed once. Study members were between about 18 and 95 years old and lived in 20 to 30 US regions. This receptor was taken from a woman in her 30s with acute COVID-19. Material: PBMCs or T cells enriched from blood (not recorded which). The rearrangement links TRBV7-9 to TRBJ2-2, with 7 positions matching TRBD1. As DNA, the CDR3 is TGTGCCAGCAGGTTGTATGGGACAGACCCAGCTTACACGAACACCGGGGAGCTGTTTTTT. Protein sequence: CASRLYGTDPAYTNTGELFF.